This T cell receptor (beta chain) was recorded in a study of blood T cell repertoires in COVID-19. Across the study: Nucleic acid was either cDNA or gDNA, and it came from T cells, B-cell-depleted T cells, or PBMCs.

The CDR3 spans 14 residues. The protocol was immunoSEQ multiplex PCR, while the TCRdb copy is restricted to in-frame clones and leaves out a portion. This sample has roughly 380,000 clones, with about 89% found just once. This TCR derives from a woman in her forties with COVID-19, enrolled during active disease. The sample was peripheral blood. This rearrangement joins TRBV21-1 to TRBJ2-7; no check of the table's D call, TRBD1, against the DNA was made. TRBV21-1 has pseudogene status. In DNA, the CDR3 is TGTGCCAGCAGCAAAAAGGCGACAACAGACGAGCAGTACTTC. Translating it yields CASSKKATTDEQYF.